One sample yielded the 30 T cell receptor beta chains listed below, sequenced in a study of T-cell reconstitution after alpha-beta-depleted transplantation in children. Using unique molecular identifiers, the investigators prepared the TCRbeta library. TCRdb redid the calling of the PCR reads with MiXCR, one entry per CDR3 protein. The sample lists 780,000 or so distinct CDR3 sequences, 16% seen once, with around 4.5% in the top ten. Sequencing used PBMCs, mostly from graft donor cells, obtained 360 days after TCRalphabeta/CD19-depleted stem cell transplant. The receptors were sampled from a male patient aged 10 to 17 who had a stem cell transplant for acute lymphoblastic leukemia, so the T cells may come from the graft donor.

This clonotype was seen a few times. V usage is TRBV7-3 and J usage is TRBJ2-1, with 12 nucleotides matching TRBD2. CDR1 and CDR2 (germline): SGHTA, FQGTGA. The junction had 12 bases not matched to a gene; V was cut back by 5 bases and J by 10 bases. The CDR3 spans 16 residues. The CDR3 sequence is CASSPLAGGNKGEQFF. The CDR3 DNA sequence: TGTGCCAGCAGCCCACTAGCGGGAGGAAACAAGGGGGAGCAGTTCTTC.

In this sample, this clonotype turned up a few times. This chain uses TRBV12-3 or TRBV12-4 with TRBJ1-1; D is unresolved. The length of the CDR3 is 15 residues. The V gene lost 2 bases and the J gene lost 1 base, with 11 bases spanning the gap. The CDR3: CASSLYGRANTEAFF. CDR3 nucleotide sequence: TGTGCCAGCAGTTTATACGGACGGGCGAACACTGAAGCTTTCTTT.

The chain links TRBV20-1 to TRBJ2-2; the match to TRBD1 covers 12 bases. V lost 5 bases, J lost 7 bases, and 8 bases stayed unmatched. In germline, CDR1 is DFQATT, CDR2 SNEGSKA (reference sequence). This CDR3 comprises 15 residues. The CDR3 DNA reads TGCAGTGCTCCCCCGGGACAGGGGGCCATCGGGGAGCTGTTTTTT. It specifies CSAPPGQGAIGELFF.

This clonotype was seen more than once but under ten times. The chain employs TRBV18 and TRBJ2-7; D is unclear. CDR3 length: 12 amino acids. V lost 6 bases and J lost 7, with 13 bases in between. Germline V gives CDR1 KGHSH, CDR2 LQKENI. As DNA, the CDR3 is TGTGCCAGCTCTCCCGGGTACCAAGAGCAGTACTTC. Translating gives CASSPGYQEQYF.

This clonotype has a handful of counts. The chain carries TRBV5-1 and TRBJ1-1; no clear D gene. CDR3 length equals 12 residues. V was pared by 4 bases and J by 4 bases, with 8 bases between. CDR1 and CDR2 (germline): SGHRS, YFSETQ. For the CDR3, the DNA is TGCGCCAGCAGCCTGATCGGCACTGAAGCTTTCTTT. It is translated as CASSLIGTEAFF.

This clonotype was seen a handful of times. The CDR3 sequence is CATSDHRDDYGYTF. The CDR3 nucleotides are TGTGCCACCAGTGATCACAGGGATGACTATGGCTACACCTTC. This chain uses TRBV24-1 with TRBJ1-2; tentatively, D is TRBD1 (6 bases). V was pared by 3 bases and J by 3 bases, with 10 bases between. Germline CDR1 reads KGHDR; CDR2 reads SFDVKD. CDR3 size: 14 residues.

This clonotype was seen a handful of times. The genes are TRBV20-1 and TRBJ2-7; 7 bases agree with TRBD1. Germline V gene data show CDR1 as DFQATT and CDR2 as SNEGSKA (reference sequence). CDR3 length: 14 amino acids. V lost 5 bases, J lost 3 bases, and 10 bases stayed unmatched. In DNA form, the CDR3 reads TGCAGTGCTTCACAGGGGAGCGTACGCTACGAGCAGTACTTC. Its translation is CSASQGSVRYEQYF.

Ten or more counts support this clonotype. The chain recombines TRBV29-1 with TRBJ1-2, with D possibly matching TRBD1 (6 bases). The CDR3 loop spans 14 amino acids. The germline V and J ends were trimmed by 3 bases and 2 bases, with 13 bases remaining between them. The V gene's germline CDR1 is SQVTM and CDR2 ANQGSEA. CDR3 amino acids: CSVDTERGNYGYTF. DNA for the CDR3: TGCAGCGTTGACACGGAGAGGGGGAACTATGGCTACACCTTC.

This clonotype came up a few times. The chain is built from TRBV7-9 and TRBJ2-1; D gene uncertain. Germline V lookup: CDR1 SEHNR, CDR2 FQNEAQ (reference sequence). V was trimmed by 5 bases and J by 9 bases, leaving 14 bases between them. The CDR3 contains 13 residues. CDR3 sequence reads: CASSASGRAEQFF. The CDR3 bases are TGTGCCAGCAGCGCCTCCGGTAGGGCTGAGCAGTTCTTC. Combining the CDR3 with reference TRBV7-9 and TRBJ2-1 gives the whole variable domain DTGVSQNPRHKITKRGQNVTFRCDPISEHNRLYWYRQTLGQGPEFLTYFQNEAQLEKSRLLSDRFSAERPKGSFSTLEIQRTEQGDSAMYLCASSASGRAEQFFGPGTRLTVL.

This clonotype showed up just a few times. The chain carries TRBV6-5 and TRBJ2-7; D tentatively fits TRBD1 or TRBD2 (5 bases each). The length of the CDR3 is 13 residues. Trimming stripped 4 bases from V and 2 bases from J, with 9 bases between. The germline CDR1 and CDR2 sequences are MNHEY and SVGAGI. DNA of the CDR3: TGTGCCAGCAGTTCGGTGGGACCCTACGAGCAGTACTTC. Translation: CASSSVGPYEQYF.

J is TRBJ2-5 and V is TRBV7-3; TRBD2 might be the D (6 bases). The CDR3 totals 11 residues. Germline CDR1 and CDR2: SGHTA and FQGTGA. The V and J ends lost 5 bases and 7 bases respectively, with 8 bases between them. In DNA, the CDR3 is TGTGCCAGCAGCACCGGGGGGACCCAGTACTTC. Its translation is CASSTGGTQYF.

This clonotype has a handful of counts. The chain couples TRBV12-3 or TRBV12-4 to TRBJ2-6, with D perhaps being TRBD1 or TRBD2 (5 bases each). The V and J ends lost 7 bases and 0 bases respectively, with 22 bases between them. This CDR3 is 19 amino acids long. This chain's CDR3 is CASNQRARDESSGANVLTF. The DNA of the CDR3 is TGTGCCAGCAACCAAAGGGCTCGGGACGAGAGCTCTGGGGCCAACGTCCTGACTTTC.

The chain couples TRBV7-9 to TRBJ2-5; TRBD2 agrees at 7 bases. The CDR3 extends over 17 amino acids. Germline trimming cut 2 bases from V and 5 bases from J; bases unmatched to any gene: 14. The germline V gene has CDR1 SEHNR and CDR2 FQNEAQ (reference sequence). The CDR3 region is CASSLPLRTSRRETQYF. CDR3 nucleotide sequence: TGTGCCAGCAGCTTACCACTCCGGACTAGTCGGCGGGAGACCCAGTACTTC.

This clonotype was counted at least ten times. This chain links TRBV7-3 with TRBJ2-1; 7 positions agree with TRBD1. CDR1 SGHTA and CDR2 FQGTGA come from the germline V gene. Trimming at V came to 2 bases and at J to 8 bases, leaving 12 bases not matched to a gene. The CDR3 spans 16 residues. This chain's CDR3 is CASSLGSPGDSHEQFF. The CDR3 nucleotides read TGTGCCAGCAGCTTAGGCTCACCCGGGGACAGCCATGAGCAGTTCTTC.

In nucleotides, the CDR3 is TGTGCTAGTGGTTCCCTCGGGCGGGCCATTCAGTACTTC. This sequence encodes CASGSLGRAIQYF. The V call is TRBV12-5, the J call TRBJ2-4, with D perhaps matching TRBD2 (5 bases). Germline V gene data show CDR1 as LGHNT and CDR2 as FRNRAP. This CDR3 has 13 amino acids. The germline V and J ends were trimmed by 4 bases and 9 bases, with 13 bases remaining between them.

This clonotype has only a few counts. The chain joins TRBV5-5 to TRBJ2-7; D possibly corresponds to TRBD2 (6 bases). The CDR3 has 14 residues. V was cut by 4 bases and J by 2 bases, with 13 bases left in between. CDR1 and CDR2 from the germline V gene are SGHKS and YYEKEE (reference sequence). The CDR3, as DNA: TGTGCCAGCAGCACCTTGGGCGGGGCCTACGAGCAGTACTTC. Translated: CASSTLGGAYEQYF.

This clonotype was seen a handful of times. The chain carries TRBV14 and TRBJ2-3; TRBD2 is a possible D gene (6 bases). Germline V gene data show CDR1 as SGHDN and CDR2 as FVKESK. This CDR3 has 15 residues. Trimming took 1 base from V and 2 from J, leaving 10 bases between them. The CDR3 bases are TGTGCCAGCAGCCAAGTCGCGGGGTTCACAGATACGCAGTATTTT. Protein: CASSQVAGFTDTQYF.

V usage is TRBV7-8 and J usage is TRBJ2-1; 9 nucleotides align to TRBD2. V shed 6 bases, J shed 8 bases, and the junction held 11 bases outside the gene matches. This CDR3 has 15 amino acids. Germline loops: CDR1 SGHVS, CDR2 FQNEAQ. The CDR3 DNA follows: TGTGCCAGCAGGTTGACTAGCGGCTTTAGACATGAGCAGTTCTTC. It yields the protein CASRLTSGFRHEQFF. The full variable domain, its missing parts supplied by reference TRBV7-8 and TRBJ2-1, is GAGVSQSPRYKVAKRGQDVALRCDPISGHVSLFWYQQALGQGPEFLTYFQNEAQLDKSGLPSDRFFAERPEGSVSTLKIQRTQQEDSAVYLCASRLTSGFRHEQFFGPGTRLTVL.

The chain links TRBV11-2 to TRBJ2-1, with 9 bases aligning to TRBD2. The CDR3 is made up of 13 amino acids. V shed 7 bases and J 5 bases; nucleotides not matched to a gene: 3. Germline V gives CDR1 SGHAT, CDR2 FQNNGV. CDR3 in amino acids: CASKGLAHNEQFF. In DNA form, the CDR3 reads TGTGCCAGCAAGGGACTAGCCCACAATGAGCAGTTCTTC.

This clonotype was seen a few times. The genes are TRBV24-1 and TRBJ2-5, with D perhaps TRBD1 (5 bases). Germline assignment: CDR1 KGHDR and CDR2 SFDVKD. Trimming removed 3 bases at V and 3 bases at J, with 13 bases between. This CDR3 spans 15 amino acids. In DNA, the CDR3 is TGTGCCACCAGTGATCTGTCAGGGTCTGAAGAGACCCAGTACTTC. Amino acids: CATSDLSGSEETQYF.

This clonotype appeared many times. V gene TRBV29-1 combines with J gene TRBJ2-5; weak D call: TRBD2 (6 bases). The CDR3 totals 14 residues. The germline V gene encodes CDR1 SQVTM and CDR2 ANQGSEA. V lost 3 bases and J 5 bases, leaving 16 bases between the germline ends. Here the CDR3 reads CSVDLAGPRETQYF. DNA of the CDR3: TGCAGCGTTGACTTGGCGGGACCTCGGGAGACCCAGTACTTC.

Many counts were recorded for this clonotype. The chain is built from TRBV5-1 and TRBJ2-7; D call uncertain. V gave up 4 bases and J gave up 2 bases, with 13 bases separating them. The CDR3 runs to 14 residues. Germline V gives CDR1 SGHRS, CDR2 YFSETQ. CDR3 nucleotides: TGCGCCAGCAGCACGACCCCTGGGACCTACGAGCAGTACTTC. It yields the protein CASSTTPGTYEQYF.

The chain uses TRBV14 and TRBJ2-7, with 11 bases lining up with TRBD2. The germline V gene encodes CDR1 SGHDN and CDR2 FVKESK. The CDR3 covers 16 residues. The J segment lost 4 bases and the V segment lost 1 base, leaving 6 bases of the junction unmatched. CDR3 sequence: CASSQGTSGSKYEQYF. DNA for the CDR3: TGTGCCAGCAGCCAAGGGACTAGCGGGTCGAAATACGAGCAGTACTTC.

This clonotype was detected a few times. J is TRBJ2-5 and V is TRBV29-1; D may be TRBD2 (6 bases). Trimming took 3 bases from V and 5 from J, leaving 16 bases between them. Germline V lookup: CDR1 SQVTM, CDR2 ANQGSEA. The CDR3 has 14 residues. CDR3 DNA sequence: TGCAGCGTTGATTGGCTCGCGGGGTTGGAGACCCAGTACTTC. It specifies CSVDWLAGLETQYF.

This clonotype was detected only a few times. The rearrangement joins TRBV29-1 to TRBJ1-3; D is undetermined. CDR1 and CDR2 from the germline V gene are SQVTM and ANQGSEA. This CDR3 is 11 amino acids long. V was cut by 3 bases and J by 0 bases, with 0 bases left in between. The CDR3 DNA sequence: TGCAGCGTTGACTCTGGAAACACCATATATTTT. It is translated as CSVDSGNTIYF.

This clonotype was seen a handful of times. This chain joins TRBV21-1 and TRBJ1-6; TRBD1, the table's D call, lacks a check against the DNA. TRBV21-1 is a listed pseudogene. This CDR3 has 18 residues. CDR3 region: CASSNDLTRDREGSPLHF. In DNA form, the CDR3 reads TGTGCCAGCAGCAACGACCTCACGCGGGACAGGGAGGGTTCACCCCTCCACTTT.

J is TRBJ1-1 and V is TRBV5-1, with TRBD1 identical over 9 bases. There are 19 residues in the CDR3. Germline V CDR1 and CDR2: SGHRS, YFSETQ. The V and J ends lost 3 bases and 3 bases, in that order; junction bases with no gene match: 18. The CDR3 protein is CASSSLPSHTGGVDTEAFF. For the CDR3, the DNA is TGCGCCAGCAGCTCCTTACCCTCACACACAGGGGGCGTTGACACTGAAGCTTTCTTT.

This clonotype has just a few counts. The CDR3 here is CASSPQRLAGGHEQYF. CDR3 sequence (DNA): TGTGCCAGCAGTCCCCAAAGACTAGCGGGAGGGCACGAGCAGTACTTC. The V and J genes are TRBV6-1 and TRBJ2-7; 14 bases match TRBD2. The CDR3 covers 16 residues. J was trimmed by 5 bases and V by 5 bases; bases with no gene match: 8. Germline V gene data show CDR1 as MNHNS and CDR2 as SASEGT.

The rearrangement joins TRBV2 to TRBJ2-1; 13 nucleotides line up with TRBD2. CDR1 is SNHLY, CDR2 FYNNEI, per germline. The CDR3 totals 17 residues. V lost 6 bases, J lost 1 base, and 6 bases stayed unmatched. Here the CDR3 reads CASRPGLAGISYNEQFF. The CDR3 bases are TGTGCCAGCAGGCCGGGACTAGCGGGAATTTCCTACAATGAGCAGTTCTTC.

This clonotype was detected a few times. The chain employs TRBV13 and TRBJ2-7; 8 nucleotides agree with TRBD1. This CDR3 is built from 16 residues. CDR1 and CDR2 from the germline V gene are PRHDT and FYEKMQ (reference sequence). V trimming: 1 base; J trimming: 6 bases; junction bases outside the gene matches: 11. CDR3: CASSLAGTGSTSEQYF. The CDR3 bases are TGTGCCAGCAGCTTAGCCGGGACAGGATCTACTAGCGAGCAGTACTTC.